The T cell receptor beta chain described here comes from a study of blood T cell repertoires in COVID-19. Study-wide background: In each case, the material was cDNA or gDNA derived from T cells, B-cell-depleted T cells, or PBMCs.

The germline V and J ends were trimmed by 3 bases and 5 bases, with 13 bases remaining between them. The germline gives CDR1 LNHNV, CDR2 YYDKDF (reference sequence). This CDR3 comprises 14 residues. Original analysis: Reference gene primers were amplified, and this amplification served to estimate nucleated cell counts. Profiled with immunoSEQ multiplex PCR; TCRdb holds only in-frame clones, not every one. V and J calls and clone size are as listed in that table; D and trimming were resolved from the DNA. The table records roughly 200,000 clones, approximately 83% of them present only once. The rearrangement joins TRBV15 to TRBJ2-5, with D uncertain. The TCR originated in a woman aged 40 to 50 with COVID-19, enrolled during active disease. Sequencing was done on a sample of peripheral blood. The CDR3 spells CATSSFELWETQYF. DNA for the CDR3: TGTGCCACCAGCAGTTTCGAGCTATGGGAGACCCAGTACTTC.